The T cell receptor beta chain described here comes from a study of T cells in Graves' hyperthyroidism and ophthalmopathy. V lost 4 bases to trimming and J lost 8 bases, with 15 bases between them. This CDR3 contains 14 residues. Germline V gene data show CDR1 as GTSNPN and CDR2 as SVGIG (reference sequence). Amplification targeted TCR beta CDR3 regions from RNA transcripts. Carried out on the TCR CDR3, a first-round RT-PCR used the HTBI primer set. One entry per CDR3 protein, called by TCRdb with MiXCR from the multiplex PCR reads. The sample comprises about 360,000 distinct CDR3 sequences, 20% to 25% of which are singletons, and roughly 70% rests with the top ten. Findings and caveats of the study: Through a model of 13 V-J features, ophthalmopathy was separated from stable hyperthyroidism. Expanded thyroid clonotypes (above 0.001) were mostly also found in blood.

This clonotype was found a few times. The antigen is undetermined. This clonotype originated in a man aged 45-60 years with Graves' hyperthyroidism. The specimen was blood. The chain combines TRBV30 with TRBJ1-6, with unresolved D. The CDR3 region is CAWNLGGSYSPLHF. CDR3 coding DNA: TGTGCCTGGAACCTCGGAGGCAGCTATTCACCCCTCCACTTT.